The 27 T cell receptor beta chains presented below share a single source sample, sequenced in a study of T cells in Graves' hyperthyroidism and ophthalmopathy. Amplified TCR beta CDR3 regions came from RNA transcripts. The HTBI set primed first-round TCR CDR3 RT-PCR. TCRdb itself ran the multiplex PCR reads through MiXCR, one entry per CDR3 protein. The sample consists of some 700,000 distinct CDR3 sequences, roughly a sixth of them appearing once. Sequencing was carried out using blood. These receptors were taken from a man aged 50 to 59 with Graves' hyperthyroidism.

The V gene is TRBV3-1, the J gene TRBJ2-5; a possible D gene is TRBD2 (6 bases). Germline assignment: CDR1 LGHDT and CDR2 YNNKEL (reference sequence). The CDR3 loop spans 19 amino acids. V lost 0 bases and J lost 4, with 24 bases in between. This CDR3 is CASSQDGPTGVGRGETQYF. The CDR3 DNA sequence: TGTGCCAGCAGCCAAGATGGCCCCACGGGGGTGGGTAGAGGAGAGACCCAGTACTTC.

The genes are TRBV4-1 and TRBJ1-5, with 9 bases matching TRBD1. The CDR3 totals 15 residues. In germline, CDR1 is MGHRA, CDR2 YSYEKL. V dropped 3 bases and J dropped 7; count of bases not matched to a gene: 7. DNA of the CDR3: TGCGCCAGCAGCCAGCGCACAGGGGGCGGGCAGCCCCAGCATTTT. Translated: CASSQRTGGGQPQHF.

Of note for this clonotype: This may be a read error, as it is one base from a much larger clone. The conserved phenylalanine or tryptophan is not found at the CDR3 terminus, so this likely reflects a read error. The chain links TRBV11-2 to TRBJ2-3, with 9 nucleotides matching TRBD2. The junction had 6 bases not matched to a gene; V was cut back by 6 bases and J by 5 bases. This CDR3 comprises 14 residues. CDR1 is SGHAT and CDR2 is FQNNGV in the germline V gene. CDR3: CASRLGGRGDTQYL. In DNA form, the CDR3 reads TGTGCCAGCAGGCTAGGCGGGAGGGGAGATACGCAGTATCTT.

This clonotype was counted ten times or more. This rearrangement joins TRBV28 to TRBJ1-2; 7 nucleotides line up with TRBD1. In germline, CDR1 is MDHEN, CDR2 SYDVKM. V lost 7 bases, J lost 3 bases, and 20 bases stayed unmatched. The CDR3 contains 18 residues. DNA for the CDR3: TGTGCCAGCACCCCCACCGGGACAGTCTTTGGCGTGGACTATGGCTACACCTTC. It yields the protein CASTPTGTVFGVDYGYTF.

The chain employs TRBV20-1 and TRBJ1-2; D call uncertain. This CDR3 region has 13 residues. CDR1 and CDR2 from the germline V gene are DFQATT and SNEGSKA (reference sequence). The germline V and J ends were trimmed by 0 bases and 6 bases, with 11 bases remaining between them. The CDR3 region has the DNA TGCAGTGCTAGAGAAAGTCAGTCGGATGGCTACACCTTC. Translating gives CSARESQSDGYTF.

The chain carries TRBV6-2 or TRBV6-3 and TRBJ1-1, with 7 bases matching TRBD1. Germline CDR1 reads MNHEY; CDR2 reads SVGEGT. The trim removed 6 bases at V and 4 bases at J, leaving 14 bases unmatched. This CDR3 spans 16 amino acids. CDR3 nucleotides: TGTGCCAGCAGCCGGGGACAGACTACATACTTCACTGAAGCTTTCTTT. This sequence encodes CASSRGQTTYFTEAFF.

This clonotype was observed a few times. This chain links TRBV29-1 with TRBJ2-6; tentative D call: TRBD2 (5 bases). CDR3 size: 15 residues. The germline V gene has CDR1 SQVTM and CDR2 ANQGSEA. Trimming took 1 base from V and 3 from J, leaving 10 bases between them. CDR3 protein: CSVEGGGHGANVLTF. Written as DNA, the CDR3 is TGCAGCGTTGAAGGCGGAGGCCATGGGGCCAACGTCCTGACTTTC.

V usage is TRBV15 and J usage is TRBJ2-4; D may match TRBD1 or TRBD2 (5 bases each). The CDR3 contains 15 residues. CDR1 and CDR2 (germline): LNHNV, YYDKDF (reference sequence). V was pared by 5 bases and J by 9 bases, with 20 bases between. CDR3 amino acids: CATSDPGPTETIQYF. The CDR3 nucleotides read TGTGCCACCAGCGACCCGGGACCGACGGAAACCATTCAGTACTTC.

In this sample, this clonotype turned up once. V gene TRBV28 combines with J gene TRBJ2-1; 10 bases fit TRBD2. With 7 bases clipped from V and 4 bases from J, the junction kept 7 bases outside the gene matches. Germline V lookup: CDR1 MDHEN, CDR2 SYDVKM. The CDR3 has 15 amino acids. CDR3 sequence reads: CASNIRTSGYNEQFF. CDR3 nucleotides: TGTGCCAGCAATATCCGGACTAGCGGATACAATGAGCAGTTCTTC.

Ten or more counts support this clonotype. The chain carries TRBV12-3 or TRBV12-4 and TRBJ1-3; D ambiguous. This CDR3 has 13 amino acids. V dropped 5 bases and J dropped 0 bases, with 5 bases sitting between them. The CDR3 DNA follows: TGTGCCAGCAGTCGTTACTCTGGAAACACCATATATTTT. Translating gives CASSRYSGNTIYF.

Concerning this clonotype itself: Since a much larger clone is just one base distant, this may be a read error. The rearrangement joins TRBV29-1 to TRBJ2-1; 11 positions agree with TRBD2. Germline CDR1 SQVTM, CDR2 ANQGSEA. This CDR3 has 15 amino acids. V lost 7 bases, J lost 5 bases, and 10 bases stayed unmatched. CDR3 region: CSAVLAGGVDNEQFF. As DNA, the CDR3 is TGCAGCGCGGTGTTAGCGGGAGGGGTGGACAATGAGCAGTTCTTC.

This clonotype was seen at least ten times. This chain connects TRBV14 to TRBJ2-7, with 8 bases that match TRBD2. J was trimmed by 2 bases and V by 2 bases; bases with no gene match: 5. Germline V gene lookup returns CDR1 SGHDN and CDR2 FVKESK. CDR3 size: 15 residues. CDR3 coding DNA: TGTGCCAGCAGCCAACTAGCGGGCCTAACCTACGAGCAGTACTTC. This encodes CASSQLAGLTYEQYF.

The V and J genes are TRBV5-5 and TRBJ1-1, with D perhaps matching TRBD1 (6 bases). CDR1 SGHKS and CDR2 YYEKEE come from the germline V gene (reference sequence). The ends were cut back, 0 bases at V and 3 bases at J, with 12 bases in the middle. The CDR3 has 15 amino acids. Here the CDR3 DNA reads TGTGCCAGCAGCTTGGTTCGGGGGCGGGACACTGAAGCTTTCTTT. It yields the protein CASSLVRGRDTEAFF. Using reference TRBV5-5 and TRBJ1-1 for the parts outside the CDR3, the full variable domain is DAGVTQSPTHLIKTRGQQVTLRCSPISGHKSVSWYQQVLGQGPQFIFQYYEKEERGRGNFPDRFSARQFPNYSSELNVNALLLGDSALYLCASSLVRGRDTEAFFGQGTRLTVV.

This clonotype was counted ten times or more. This CDR3 reads CASSPSRADTQYF. For the CDR3, the DNA is TGTGCCAGCAGTCCCTCGAGGGCAGATACGCAGTATTTT. This rearrangement joins TRBV18 to TRBJ2-3, with D perhaps TRBD2 (5 bases). Germline CDR1 KGHSH, CDR2 LQKENI. Trimming cost V 8 bases and J 4 bases, with 13 bases left between them. The CDR3 runs to 13 residues.

This clonotype turned up a few times. V gene TRBV12-3 or TRBV12-4 combines with J gene TRBJ2-2, with 9 bases aligning to TRBD1. The CDR3 length is 13 residues. CDR3 coding DNA: TGTGCATCGGGACAGGGGAACACCGGGGAGCTGTTTTTT. Protein sequence: CASGQGNTGELFF.

Concerning this clonotype itself: A much larger clone differs by one base, so this may be a read error. The chain uses TRBV13 and TRBJ1-1, with 7 bases fitting TRBD1. The CDR3 loop spans 15 amino acids. V lost 0 bases and J lost 1; bases outside the gene matches: 2. Germline CDR1 reads PRHDT; CDR2 reads FYEKMQ (reference sequence). The CDR3 region has the DNA TGTGCCAGCAGCTTAGGGGACAGGAGGAACACTGAAGCTTTCTTT. Its protein product is CASSLGDRRNTEAFF.

In its sample, this clonotype was seen many times. The rearrangement links TRBV28 to TRBJ1-4, with no clear D. The germline V gene has CDR1 MDHEN and CDR2 SYDVKM. The length of the CDR3 is 14 residues. V lost 5 bases and J 7 bases, leaving 14 bases between the germline ends. The CDR3 bases are TGTGCCAGCAGTCCCCTCGGGGTGGGTGAAAAACTGTTTTTT. This translates into CASSPLGVGEKLFF.

This clonotype was counted at least ten times. The rearrangement links TRBV3-1 to TRBJ2-7, with 8 positions matching TRBD2. V shed 0 bases and J 2 bases; nucleotides not matched to a gene: 12. Germline CDR1 is LGHDT and CDR2 is YNNKEL (reference sequence). The CDR3 covers 18 residues. The CDR3 spells CASSQDTSWREATYEQYF. Here the CDR3 DNA reads TGTGCCAGCAGCCAAGATACTAGTTGGCGGGAGGCGACCTACGAGCAGTACTTC.

This clonotype was detected only a few times. This chain links TRBV30 with TRBJ1-5; no clear D gene. This CDR3 has 14 amino acids. CDR1 is GTSNPN, CDR2 SVGIG, per germline (reference sequence). Trimming took off 0 bases at V and 4 bases at J, with 10 bases between the two ends. In nucleotides, the CDR3 is TGTGCCTGGAGTGTAGGCCTGCGGAATCAGCCCCAGCATTTT. Its protein product is CAWSVGLRNQPQHF.

The V gene is TRBV7-9, the J gene TRBJ2-7; no reliable D call. Germline V gene lookup returns CDR1 SEHNR and CDR2 FQNEAQ (reference sequence). This CDR3 has 16 amino acids. Trimming cost V 5 bases and J 0 bases, with 17 bases left between them. CDR3 protein: CASSPSAGRLSYEQYF. The CDR3 DNA is TGTGCCAGCAGCCCCTCCGCCGGGCGGCTCTCCTACGAGCAGTACTTC.

V is TRBV7-9 and J is TRBJ1-1; TRBD1 agrees at 7 bases. The J segment lost 0 bases and the V segment lost 5 bases, leaving 12 bases of the junction unmatched. This CDR3 is built from 17 residues. The germline V gene has CDR1 SEHNR and CDR2 FQNEAQ (reference sequence). The CDR3 here is CASSGLPRTGVNTEAFF. The CDR3 DNA follows: TGTGCCAGCAGCGGTCTACCAAGAACAGGGGTGAACACTGAAGCTTTCTTT.

This clonotype was seen at least ten times. This chain links TRBV6-1 with TRBJ1-1, with D uncertain. V lost 9 bases and J 1 base, leaving 6 bases between the germline ends. CDR1 and CDR2 (germline): MNHNS, SASEGT. The CDR3 sequence is 11 residues long. CDR3 loop: CASTENTEAFF. The CDR3 DNA reads as TGTGCCAGTACAGAGAACACTGAAGCTTTCTTT.

This clonotype was recorded many times. The chain employs TRBV20-1 and TRBJ1-5, with no clear D. Germline assignment: CDR1 DFQATT and CDR2 SNEGSKA (reference sequence). The CDR3 loop spans 13 amino acids. Trimming removed 6 bases from V and 2 bases from J, with 11 bases in between. The CDR3 nucleotides are TGCAGTGCCCCCGAATTGGGCAATCAGCCCCAGCATTTT. Its protein product is CSAPELGNQPQHF.

This clonotype appeared a few times. The rearrangement links TRBV24-1 to TRBJ2-3; D is unclear. Germline loops: CDR1 KGHDR, CDR2 SFDVKD. The CDR3 consists of 14 residues. V lost 4 bases, J lost 5 bases, and 12 bases lay in between. The CDR3 here is CATSDSSLIDTQYF. In DNA, the CDR3 is TGTGCCACCAGTGACTCCAGTCTTATAGATACGCAGTATTTT.

As regards this clonotype: Given a much more abundant clone one base away, this may be a read error. The chain couples TRBV18 to TRBJ2-5; D remains unclear. CDR3 length: 14 residues. V lost 1 base and J lost 1, with 7 bases in between. Germline CDR1 and CDR2: KGHSH and LQKENI. The CDR3 coding sequence is TGTGCCAGCTCACCACACTGGCCCCAAGAGACCCAGTACTTC. It translates to CASSPHWPQETQYF.

This clonotype appeared a few times. The chain recombines TRBV6-2 or TRBV6-3 with TRBJ1-6, with D perhaps matching TRBD1 (5 bases). The V end was cut by 2 bases, the J end by 9 bases, with 26 bases between. The length of the CDR3 is 19 residues. In germline, CDR1 is MNHEY, CDR2 SVGEGT. This chain's CDR3 is CASSYVGTRTPMLASPLHF. The CDR3 DNA is TGTGCCAGCAGTTACGTCGGGACGCGGACCCCAATGTTGGCTTCACCCCTCCACTTT.

In this sample, this clonotype turned up many times. This chain uses TRBV13 with TRBJ2-5; perhaps TRBD2 as D (5 bases). There are 12 residues in the CDR3. Germline V gene lookup returns CDR1 PRHDT and CDR2 FYEKMQ (reference sequence). V was pared by 8 bases and J by 4 bases, with 11 bases between. The CDR3 bases are TGTGCCAGCTACGGGGATGGAGAGACCCAGTACTTC. Translation: CASYGDGETQYF.